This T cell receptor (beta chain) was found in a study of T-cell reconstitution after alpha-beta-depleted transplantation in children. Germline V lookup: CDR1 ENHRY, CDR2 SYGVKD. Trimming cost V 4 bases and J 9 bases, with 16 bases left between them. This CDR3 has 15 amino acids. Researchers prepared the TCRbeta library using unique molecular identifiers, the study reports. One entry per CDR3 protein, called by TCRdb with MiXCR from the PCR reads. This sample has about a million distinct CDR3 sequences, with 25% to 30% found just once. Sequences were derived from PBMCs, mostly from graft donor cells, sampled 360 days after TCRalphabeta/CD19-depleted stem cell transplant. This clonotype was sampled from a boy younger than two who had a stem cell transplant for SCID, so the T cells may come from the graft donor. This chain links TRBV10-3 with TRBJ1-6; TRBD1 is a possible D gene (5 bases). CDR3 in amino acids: CAISAQMTGGSPLHF. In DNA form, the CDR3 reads TGTGCCATCAGTGCCCAGATGACGGGGGGTTCACCCCTCCACTTT.